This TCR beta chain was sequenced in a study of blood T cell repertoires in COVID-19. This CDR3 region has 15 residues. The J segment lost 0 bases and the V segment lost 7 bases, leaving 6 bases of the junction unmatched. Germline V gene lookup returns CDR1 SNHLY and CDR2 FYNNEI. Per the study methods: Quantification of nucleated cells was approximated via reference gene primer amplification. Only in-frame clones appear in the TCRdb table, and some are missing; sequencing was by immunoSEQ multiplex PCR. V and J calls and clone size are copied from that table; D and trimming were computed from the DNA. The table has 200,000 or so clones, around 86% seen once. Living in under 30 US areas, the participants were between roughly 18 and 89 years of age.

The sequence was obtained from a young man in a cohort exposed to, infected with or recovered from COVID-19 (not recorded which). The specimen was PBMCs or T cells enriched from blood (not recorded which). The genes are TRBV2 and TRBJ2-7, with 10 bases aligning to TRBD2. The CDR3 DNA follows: TGTGCCAGCACCGGACTAGCGGTTAGCTCCTACGAGCAGTACTTC. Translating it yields CASTGLAVSSYEQYF.